This passage covers 14 T cell receptor beta chains from one sample sequenced in a study of blood T cell repertoires in COVID-19. Produced via immunoSEQ multiplex PCR; TCRdb's table is partial and in-frame only. The table includes 280,000 or so clones, roughly 85% detected once. Sequences were obtained from PBMCs or T cells enriched from blood (not recorded which). The source is a woman between 40 and 55 years old who had recovered from COVID-19.

The J gene is TRBJ2-3, the V gene TRBV5-1; TRBD1 matches 8 bases. J gave up 4 bases and V 4 bases, and 5 bases lay outside the gene matches. Germline values: CDR1 SGHRS, CDR2 YFSETQ. The CDR3 is 14 residues long. The CDR3 here is CASSLTGGSDTQYF. The CDR3 DNA reads TGCGCCAGCAGCCTAACAGGGGGGTCAGATACGCAGTATTTT.

The chain joins TRBV5-4 to TRBJ2-1; 13 bases line up with TRBD2. V was clipped by 4 bases and J by 10 bases; unmatched bases: 8. The CDR3 consists of 15 residues. The germline V gene encodes CDR1 SGHNT and CDR2 YYREEE (reference sequence). The CDR3 nucleotides read TGTGCCAGCAGCGAGACTAGCGGGAGGCCGGCAGAGCAGTTCTTC. It encodes CASSETSGRPAEQFF.

CDR3 in amino acids: CASSLGGGGQPQHF. DNA for the CDR3: TGTGCCAGCAGCTTAGGGGGTGGAGGCCAGCCCCAGCATTTT. The rearrangement joins TRBV13 to TRBJ1-5; D gene uncertain. Looked up from germline, CDR1 is PRHDT and CDR2 is FYEKMQ (reference sequence). There are 14 residues in the CDR3. V was clipped by 0 bases and J by 7 bases, with 10 bases between them.

V is TRBV30 and J is TRBJ2-7, with D possibly matching TRBD2 (6 bases). The CDR3 has 13 residues. Trimming stripped 0 bases from V and 7 bases from J, with 13 bases between. CDR1 is GTSNPN and CDR2 is SVGIG in the germline V gene (reference sequence). CDR3 residues: CAWSVSGAGEQYF. CDR3 bases: TGTGCCTGGAGTGTAAGCGGTGCGGGGGAGCAGTACTTC.

This rearrangement joins TRBV4-3 to TRBJ2-1; no clear D. This CDR3 has 13 residues. V was clipped by 2 bases and J by 10 bases, with 12 bases between them. Germline values: CDR1 LGHNA, CDR2 YSLEER. CDR3 region: CASSQLVNQEQFF. In DNA form, the CDR3 reads TGCGCCAGCAGCCAACTTGTTAACCAGGAGCAGTTCTTC.

This chain joins TRBV3-1 (or the pseudogene TRBV3-2) and TRBJ2-7, with TRBD2 matching 7 bases. The CDR3 consists of 14 residues. With V trimmed by 5 bases and J by 0 bases, 4 bases remained unmatched. The V gene's germline CDR1 is LGHDT and CDR2 YNNKEL (reference sequence). The CDR3 sequence is CASSFLADSYEQYF. The CDR3, as DNA: TGTGCCAGCAGCTTTCTAGCGGACTCCTACGAGCAGTACTTC.

On this clone itself: Other DNA sequences within the sample encode an identical CDR3. V and J are TRBV7-2 and TRBJ2-5; 10 bases map to TRBD2. Trimming at V came to 6 bases and at J to 4 bases, leaving 5 bases not matched to a gene. The germline V gene encodes CDR1 SGHTA and CDR2 FQGNSA. This CDR3 region has 14 residues. CDR3 region: CASSSSGRGETQYF. CDR3 bases: TGTGCCAGCAGTTCTAGCGGGAGAGGAGAGACCCAGTACTTC.

The chain is built from TRBV27 and TRBJ2-6; 9 bases are a match to TRBD1. CDR3 length equals 17 residues. From germline, CDR1 is MNHEY and CDR2 SMNVEV (reference sequence). V lost 6 bases to trimming and J lost 3 bases; unmatched junction nucleotides: 9. The CDR3 reads CASSPGQGQLGANVLTF. CDR3 DNA sequence: TGTGCCAGCAGCCCGGGACAGGGCCAGCTTGGGGCCAACGTCCTGACTTTC.

The gene calls are TRBV9 and TRBJ1-1; D is unresolved. Germline CDR1 SGDLS, CDR2 YYNGEE. The CDR3 runs 14 residues. Deletions cut 4 bases from V and 7 bases from J, with 17 bases between. The CDR3 is CASSKEAGRSEAFF. The CDR3 region has the DNA TGTGCCAGCAGCAAGGAGGCCGGAAGGAGTGAAGCTTTCTTT.

The chain joins TRBV28 to TRBJ2-3, with D unclear. CDR1 MDHEN and CDR2 SYDVKM come from the germline V gene. V was shortened by 6 bases and J by 0 bases, with 7 bases between the two germline ends. The CDR3 length is 13 residues. CDR3 region: CASRDISTDTQYF. The CDR3 DNA reads as TGTGCCAGCAGAGACATAAGCACAGATACGCAGTATTTT.

The chain recombines TRBV28 with TRBJ2-1; 10 nucleotides align to TRBD2. The CDR3 is 16 residues long. Germline CDR1 MDHEN, CDR2 SYDVKM. V dropped 4 bases and J dropped 2; count of bases not matched to a gene: 5. CDR3 bases: TGTGCCAGCAGTTCACCTAGCGGGGGTGCCTACAATGAGCAGTTCTTC. Its translation is CASSSPSGGAYNEQFF.

This clone appeared a single time. The chain combines TRBV6-1 with TRBJ2-7; D unresolved. The germline V gene encodes CDR1 MNHNS and CDR2 SASEGT. CDR3 length: 13 residues. The ends were cut back, 2 bases at V and 3 bases at J, with 8 bases in the middle. This chain's CDR3 is CASSEFGLYEQYF. The CDR3, as DNA: TGTGCCAGCAGTGAATTCGGTCTCTACGAGCAGTACTTC.

The chain recombines TRBV7-3 with TRBJ2-3; D not certain. Germline V gene data show CDR1 as SGHTA and CDR2 as FQGTGA. V was cut by 2 bases and J by 6 bases, with 15 bases left in between. The CDR3 contains 15 residues. The DNA of the CDR3 is TGTGCCAGCAGCTTACTGTCAACGGAGCTTGATACGCAGTATTTT. This sequence encodes CASSLLSTELDTQYF.

This clone occurred many times. This chain joins TRBV7-3 and TRBJ2-2; D is possibly TRBD1 (5 bases). Looked up from germline, CDR1 is SGHTA and CDR2 is FQGTGA. The CDR3 spans 11 residues. Trimming stripped 11 bases from V and 6 bases from J, with 10 bases between. The CDR3 region has the DNA TGTGCCGCCAGGGATCCCGGGGAGCTGTTTTTT. Translating it yields CAARDPGELFF.